This TCR beta chain was found in a study of cytomegalovirus exposure and HLA in healthy donors. General study results and limits: Most TCR sequences were uncommon, yet certain public TCRs appeared in many donors. The likely explanation for a cluster of highly shared sequence variants was sequencing artifact.

Concerning this clone itself: What it binds is not known.

Trimming shortened V by 1 base and J by 9 bases, and 16 bases separated the two germline ends. The CDR3 consists of 15 residues. Per germline, CDR1 SGHVS and CDR2 FQNEAQ. The PCR had 60 Vbeta and 13 Jbeta primers. Clones were read by immunoSEQ multiplex PCR, and TCRdb kept only the in-frame ones, dropping some. In the table there are about 140,000 clones, 73% of which are singletons. When sampled, the donors appeared nominally healthy, though they likely had unrecorded immune exposures. This chain joins TRBV7-8 and TRBJ2-1; D is perhaps TRBD1 (6 bases). The sequence was collected from a human donor in good health. The specimen was PBMCs. CDR3 sequence (DNA): TGTGCCAGCAGCTTAGTGTCACAGGGTTTTAGTGAGCAGTTCTTC. It codes for CASSLVSQGFSEQFF. Complete variable domain (other parts from reference TRBV7-8 and TRBJ2-1): GAGVSQSPRYKVAKRGQDVALRCDPISGHVSLFWYQQALGQGPEFLTYFQNEAQLDKSGLPSDRFFAERPEGSVSTLKIQRTQQEDSAVYLCASSLVSQGFSEQFFGPGTRLTVL.